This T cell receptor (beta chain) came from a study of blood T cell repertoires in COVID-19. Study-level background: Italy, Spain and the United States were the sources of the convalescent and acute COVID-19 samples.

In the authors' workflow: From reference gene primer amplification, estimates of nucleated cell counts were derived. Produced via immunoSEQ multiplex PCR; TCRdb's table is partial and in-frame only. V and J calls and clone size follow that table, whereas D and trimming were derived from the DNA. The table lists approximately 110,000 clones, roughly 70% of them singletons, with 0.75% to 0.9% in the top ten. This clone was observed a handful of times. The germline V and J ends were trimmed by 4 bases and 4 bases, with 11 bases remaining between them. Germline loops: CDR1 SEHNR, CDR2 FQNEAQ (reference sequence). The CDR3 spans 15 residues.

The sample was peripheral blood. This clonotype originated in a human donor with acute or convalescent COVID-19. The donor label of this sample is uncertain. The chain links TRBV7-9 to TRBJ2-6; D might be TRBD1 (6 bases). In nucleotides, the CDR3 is TGTGCCAGCAGCTCTCACAGGGTGGGGGCCAACGTCCTGACTTTC. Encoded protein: CASSSHRVGANVLTF.